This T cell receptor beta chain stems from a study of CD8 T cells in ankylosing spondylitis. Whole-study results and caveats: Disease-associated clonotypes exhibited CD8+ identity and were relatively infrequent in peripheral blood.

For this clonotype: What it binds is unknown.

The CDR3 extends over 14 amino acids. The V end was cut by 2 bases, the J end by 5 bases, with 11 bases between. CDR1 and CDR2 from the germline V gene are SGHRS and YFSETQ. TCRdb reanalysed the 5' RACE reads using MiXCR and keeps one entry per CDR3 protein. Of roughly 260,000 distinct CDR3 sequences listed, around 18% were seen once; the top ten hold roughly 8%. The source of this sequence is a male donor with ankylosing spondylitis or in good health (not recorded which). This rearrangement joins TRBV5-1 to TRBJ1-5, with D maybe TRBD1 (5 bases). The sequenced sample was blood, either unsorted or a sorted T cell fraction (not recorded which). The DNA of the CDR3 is TGCGCCAGCAGCTTCGGGACGGCGGATCAGCCCCAGCATTTT. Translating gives CASSFGTADQPQHF.